This T cell receptor beta chain was obtained from a study of blood T cell repertoires in COVID-19. The wider study: Sample material is recorded as cDNA or gDNA derived from T cells, B-cell-depleted T cells, or PBMCs.

The assay was immunoSEQ multiplex PCR, and TCRdb's table has in-frame clones only and misses some. This sample yields about 150,000 clones, of which about four fifths are seen a single time; roughly a tenth belongs to the top ten. Germline V CDR1 and CDR2: GTSNPN, SVGIG (reference sequence). The CDR3 runs to 12 residues. Between the trimmed V and J ends, which lost 1 base and 4 bases, there was a span of 8 bases. Material: peripheral blood. The sequence was obtained from a man between 65 and 79 years old with active or convalescent COVID-19. The chain recombines TRBV30 with TRBJ2-7, with D unclear. The CDR3 region has the DNA TGTGCCTGGAGTGCCCCCCAGTACGAGCAGTACTTC. This codes for CAWSAPQYEQYF.